The next 6 T cell receptor beta chains were all read from a single sample in a study of immune cell composition in non-small cell lung cancer. Only in-frame clones appear in the TCRdb table, and some are missing; sequencing was by immunoSEQ multiplex PCR. The table shows about 3,800 clones, with approximately 80% occurring only once. The sequenced sample consisted of lung tumor tissue. The receptors originated from a human donor with non-small cell lung cancer.

This rearrangement joins TRBV5-5 to TRBJ2-1; 7 positions agree with TRBD1. The CDR3 extends over 15 amino acids. The V gene's germline CDR1 is SGHKS and CDR2 YYEKEE (reference sequence). V lost 4 bases and J lost 4; bases outside the gene matches: 8. The CDR3 coding sequence is TGTGCCAGCAGCGAGGCGGACAGGAGATACAATGAGCAGTTCTTC. It encodes CASSEADRRYNEQFF.

This clone came up once. The chain carries TRBV10-3 and TRBJ2-7, with 9 bases matching TRBD1. Trimming cost V 4 bases and J 5 bases; bases outside gene matches: 9. CDR3 length: 15 residues. Germline CDR1 ENHRY, CDR2 SYGVKD. In nucleotides, the CDR3 is TGTGCCATCAGTGTTGTCGGACAGGGGTTCAACGAGCAGTACTTC. Protein product: CAISVVGQGFNEQYF.

The chain joins TRBV9 to TRBJ1-2, with TRBD1 matching over 7 bases. The germline V gene has CDR1 SGDLS and CDR2 YYNGEE. V trimming: 3 bases; J trimming: 5 bases; junction bases outside the gene matches: 7. CDR3 length equals 14 residues. CDR3 sequence reads: CASSGEQGWYGYTF. The CDR3 nucleotides are TGTGCCAGCAGCGGCGAACAGGGGTGGTATGGCTACACCTTC.

The rearrangement joins TRBV6-6 to TRBJ1-2; 10 positions agree with TRBD1. Germline V lookup: CDR1 MNHNY, CDR2 SVGAGI (reference sequence). The V and J ends lost 4 bases and 6 bases, in that order; junction bases with no gene match: 11. The CDR3 runs 16 residues. CDR3 amino acids: CASSLPGQGEVHGYTF. The CDR3 DNA reads TGTGCCAGCAGTTTACCCGGACAGGGGGAGGTCCATGGCTACACCTTC.

The chain is built from TRBV19 and TRBJ1-4; TRBD1 agrees at 9 bases. The germline V gene has CDR1 LNHDA and CDR2 SQIVND (reference sequence). This CDR3 contains 13 residues. The J segment lost 7 bases and the V segment lost 5 bases, leaving 2 bases of the junction unmatched. The CDR3 DNA follows: TGTGCCAGTAGTGGACAGGGGACTGAAAAACTGTTTTTT. Residues: CASSGQGTEKLFF.

The V and J genes are TRBV7-8 and TRBJ1-2, with D tentatively TRBD1 (6 bases). This CDR3 comprises 14 residues. Germline CDR1 SGHVS, CDR2 FQNEAQ. Trimming stripped 4 bases from V and 8 bases from J, with 17 bases between. This CDR3 is CASSSGDLVGGYTF. The CDR3 DNA reads as TGTGCCAGCAGCTCAGGGGACCTCGTGGGAGGCTACACCTTC.